The 10 T cell receptor beta chains below all came from one sample that was sequenced in a study of blood T cells in healthy people across ages. The second PCR ran about 6 to 11 cycles with a sample-barcoded 5' primer and J-beta primers. In TCRdb, the 5' RACE reads were re-called with MiXCR into one record per CDR3 protein. The sample consists of around 1,800,000 distinct CDR3 sequences, around 40% of them appearing once. The material sequenced was blood. The source is a human donor in good health.

This sequence joins TRBV20-1 and TRBJ2-5; 8 nucleotides match TRBD1. The germline V gene encodes CDR1 DFQATT and CDR2 SNEGSKA (reference sequence). There are 11 residues in the CDR3. V lost 3 bases, J lost 11 bases, and 5 bases stayed unmatched. The CDR3 loop is CSASGQGEQYF. Written as DNA, the CDR3 is TGCAGTGCTAGCGGACAGGGTGAGCAGTACTTC.

In its sample, this clonotype was seen a few times. The gene calls are TRBV20-1 and TRBJ2-7; a possible D gene is TRBD1 (6 bases). Germline CDR1 is DFQATT and CDR2 is SNEGSKA (reference sequence). Trimming took 1 base from V and 3 from J, leaving 10 bases between them. This CDR3 has 13 amino acids. CDR3 nucleotide sequence: TGCAGTGCTAGAGTGGACAGAGGCTACGAGCAGTACTTC. It specifies CSARVDRGYEQYF.

The rearrangement uses TRBV7-2 and TRBJ2-7, with D perhaps given as TRBD1 or TRBD2 (5 bases each). The CDR3 consists of 13 residues. Trimming cost V 5 bases and J 4 bases, with 12 bases left between them. Germline CDR1 reads SGHTA; CDR2 reads FQGNSA. Here the CDR3 reads CASSRGRFYEQYF. DNA of the CDR3: TGTGCCAGCAGCCGGGGACGTTTTTACGAGCAGTACTTC.

This clonotype has a count of ten or more. The chain employs TRBV6-5 and TRBJ2-7; perhaps TRBD2 as D (5 bases). This CDR3 is built from 13 residues. Germline CDR1 is MNHEY and CDR2 is SVGAGI. V was trimmed by 7 bases and J by 2 bases, leaving 12 bases between them. CDR3 protein: CASTYPGTYEQYF. CDR3 bases: TGTGCCAGCACCTACCCCGGGACCTACGAGCAGTACTTC.

With respect to this clonotype: One end of the junction varies from germline; a read error may be responsible. CDR3 sequence reads: CSAGGEVGSYNKQFF. The CDR3 DNA sequence: TGCAGTGCAGGGGGGGAGGTTGGGTCCTACAATAAGCAGTTCTTC. This chain links TRBV20-1 with TRBJ2-1; tentatively, D is TRBD2 (7 bases). Per germline, CDR1 DFQATT and CDR2 SNEGSKA (reference sequence). The CDR3 consists of 15 residues.

This clonotype was seen a few times. V is TRBV12-5 and J is TRBJ1-6; 7 bases map to TRBD1. The CDR3 contains 17 residues. CDR1 and CDR2 from the germline V gene are LGHNT and FRNRAP. Trimming took 5 bases from V and 8 from J; bases not matched to a gene: 15. CDR3 sequence (DNA): TGTGCTAGTGGTCGCTCACCCGACAGGGAGATTCATTCACCCCTCCACTTT. Encoded protein: CASGRSPDREIHSPLHF. Full variable domain (rest looked up from reference TRBV12-5 and TRBJ1-6): DARVTQTPRHKVTEMGQEVTMRCQPILGHNTVFWYRQTMMQGLELLAYFRNRAPLDDSGMPKDRFSAEMPDATLATLKIQPSEPRDSAVYFCASGRSPDREIHSPLHFGNGTRLTVT.

A few counts support this clonotype. The chain combines TRBV5-1 with TRBJ2-5; the D is unclear. Per germline, CDR1 SGHRS and CDR2 YFSETQ. CDR3 length equals 16 residues. V shed 0 bases and J shed 2 bases, with 14 bases lying between them. The CDR3 loop reads CASSLAETEFQETQYF. CDR3 bases: TGCGCCAGCAGCTTGGCCGAGACGGAATTTCAAGAGACCCAGTACTTC. The variable domain in full, with the rest retrieved from reference TRBV5-1 and TRBJ2-5, is KAGVTQTPRYLIKTRGQQVTLSCSPISGHRSVSWYQQTPGQGLQFLFEYFSETQRNKGNFPGRFSGRQFSNSRSEMNVSTLELGDSALYLCASSLAETEFQETQYFGPGTRLLVL.

The chain has TRBV7-3 and TRBJ1-2; D is possibly TRBD1 (6 bases). The CDR3 has 14 amino acids. V was cut by 5 bases and J by 2 bases, with 12 bases left in between. Germline-derived CDR1 and CDR2 are SGHTA and FQGTGA. CDR3 sequence reads: CASSIDGGNYGYTF. In DNA, the CDR3 is TGTGCCAGCAGCATCGACGGGGGCAACTATGGCTACACCTTC.

The chain combines TRBV15 with TRBJ1-1, with D possibly being TRBD1 (6 bases). Between the trimmed V and J ends, which lost 3 bases and 0 bases, there was a span of 11 bases. This CDR3 spans 15 amino acids. Germline V lookup: CDR1 LNHNV, CDR2 YYDKDF (reference sequence). Written as DNA, the CDR3 is TGTGCCACCAGCAGGGTGGGACATATGAACACTGAAGCTTTCTTT. This gives the protein CATSRVGHMNTEAFF.

The genes are TRBV12-3 or TRBV12-4 and TRBJ2-1; 9 bases match TRBD1. The CDR3 is 13 amino acids. J was trimmed by 10 bases and V by 5 bases; bases with no gene match: 6. The CDR3 region has the DNA TGTGCCAGCAGTCGCGACAGGGGGAAGGAGCAGTTCTTC. Its protein is CASSRDRGKEQFF.